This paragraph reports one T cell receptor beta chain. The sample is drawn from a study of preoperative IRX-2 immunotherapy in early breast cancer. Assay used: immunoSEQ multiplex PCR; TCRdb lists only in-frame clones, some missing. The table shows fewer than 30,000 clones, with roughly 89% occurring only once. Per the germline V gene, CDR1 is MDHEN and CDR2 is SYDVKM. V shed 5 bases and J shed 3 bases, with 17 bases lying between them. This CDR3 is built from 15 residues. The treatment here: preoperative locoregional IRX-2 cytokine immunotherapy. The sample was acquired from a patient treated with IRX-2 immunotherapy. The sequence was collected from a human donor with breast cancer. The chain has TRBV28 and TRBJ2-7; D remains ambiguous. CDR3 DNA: TGTGCCAGCAGTGGGGTTCCCACTCCTATCTACGAGCAGTACTTC. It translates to CASSGVPTPIYEQYF.